Listed here is a single T cell receptor beta chain. The antigen is undetermined. The record originates from a study of T cell responses to AZD1222 COVID-19 vaccine. Study-level results: Repertoires were sampled only after the peak T cell response. CD4 TCRs linked to vaccination spanned spike, dominating at 160-218 and 743-854.

Libraries were prepared by immunoSEQ multiplex PCR; TCRdb keeps only in-frame clonotypes and omits some of them. This table holds tens of thousands of clones, roughly 89% found once. The CDR3 extends over 15 amino acids. Germline V lookup: CDR1 LNHNV, CDR2 YYDKDF (reference sequence). The ends were cut back, 0 bases at V and 4 bases at J, with 10 bases in the middle. This material consisted of peripheral blood, taken on day 0 of AZD1222 vaccination. This receptor was taken from an adult in good health. V usage is TRBV15 and J usage is TRBJ1-3, with D unresolved. The CDR3 here is CATSRDRGRGNTIYF. CDR3 nucleotide sequence: TGTGCCACCAGCAGAGATAGAGGGAGAGGAAACACCATATATTTT.